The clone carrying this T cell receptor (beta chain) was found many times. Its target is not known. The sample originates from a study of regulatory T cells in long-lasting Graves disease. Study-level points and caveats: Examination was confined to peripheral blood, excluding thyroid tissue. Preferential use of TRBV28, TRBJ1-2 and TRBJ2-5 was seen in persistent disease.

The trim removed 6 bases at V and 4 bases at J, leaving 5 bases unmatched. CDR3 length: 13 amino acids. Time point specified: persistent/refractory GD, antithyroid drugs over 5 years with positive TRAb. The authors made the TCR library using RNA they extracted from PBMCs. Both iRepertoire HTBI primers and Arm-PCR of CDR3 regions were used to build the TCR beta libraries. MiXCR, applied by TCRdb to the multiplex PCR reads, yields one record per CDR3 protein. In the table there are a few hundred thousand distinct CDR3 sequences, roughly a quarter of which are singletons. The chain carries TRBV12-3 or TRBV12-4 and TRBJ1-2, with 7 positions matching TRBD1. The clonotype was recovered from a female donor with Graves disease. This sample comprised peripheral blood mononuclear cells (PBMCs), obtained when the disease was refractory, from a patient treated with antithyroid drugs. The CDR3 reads CASRKTGAYGYTF. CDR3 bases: TGTGCCAGCAGAAAAACAGGGGCCTATGGCTACACCTTC.